Below, 30 T cell receptor beta chains from the same sample are listed, as sequenced in a study of T-cell memory formation after mild COVID-19. MiXCR, applied by TCRdb to the 5' RACE reads, yields one record per CDR3 protein. The top ten clones hold just over 8% of a sample with fewer than 650,000 distinct CDR3 sequences, 17% of them seen once. Sequencing was performed on PBMCs or a T cell subset sorted from them (not recorded which). The origin of the receptors is an adult woman who had mild COVID-19 (a few samples of this study predate the infection). Cell type and time point are not known.

In DNA, the CDR3 is TGTGCCAGCAGTACCGCCCCACTAGCGGGAAACACCGGGGAGCTGTTTTTT. Its protein product is CASSTAPLAGNTGELFF. This chain uses TRBV6-5 with TRBJ2-2, with 10 bases that match TRBD2. CDR1 is MNHEY and CDR2 is SVGAGI in the germline V gene. Trimming removed 5 bases from V and 2 bases from J; junction bases left unmatched: 8. The CDR3 has 17 residues.

A few counts support this clonotype. J is TRBJ1-5 and V is TRBV6-1; no reliable D call. V was clipped by 8 bases and J by 3 bases, with 14 bases between them. CDR1 and CDR2 (germline): MNHNS, SASEGT. The CDR3 extends over 14 amino acids. The CDR3 bases are TGTGCCAGCGACCGGGAACGACTCAATCAGCCCCAGCATTTT. It translates to CASDRERLNQPQHF.

The chain uses TRBV14 and TRBJ2-2; D ambiguous. The V gene's germline CDR1 is SGHDN and CDR2 FVKESK. The CDR3 is 16 amino acids. V shed 0 bases and J shed 4 bases, with 12 bases lying between them. In nucleotides, the CDR3 is TGTGCCAGCAGCCAAGAAGTAACTGCGTTCACCGGGGAGCTGTTTTTT. Translating it yields CASSQEVTAFTGELFF.

This chain connects TRBV6-2 or TRBV6-3 to TRBJ1-1; D ambiguous. Germline CDR1 is MNHEY and CDR2 is SVGEGT. Deletions cut 2 bases from V and 3 bases from J, with 7 bases between. The CDR3 is 13 residues long. Here the CDR3 DNA reads TGTGCCAGCAGTTACGCCGGGTACACTGAAGCTTTCTTT. Protein sequence: CASSYAGYTEAFF.

There are a few counts of this clonotype. The J gene is TRBJ2-3, the V gene TRBV7-8, with a possible D match to TRBD1 (6 bases). Germline assignment: CDR1 SGHVS and CDR2 FQNEAQ. Between the trimmed V and J ends, which lost 8 bases and 1 base, there was a span of 16 bases. The CDR3 is 15 amino acids. The CDR3 spells CASLLGDTRTDTQYF. As DNA, the CDR3 is TGTGCCAGCCTTCTCGGGGACACCCGCACAGATACGCAGTATTTT.

The rearrangement links TRBV4-2 to TRBJ2-5; TRBD2 matches 9 bases. CDR1 LGHNA and CDR2 YNFKEQ come from the germline V gene. The CDR3 runs to 17 residues. J gave up 2 bases and V 0 bases, and 7 bases lay outside the gene matches. The CDR3 protein is CASSQERVAGDQETQYF. The CDR3 DNA follows: TGTGCCAGCAGCCAAGAGAGGGTAGCGGGGGATCAAGAGACCCAGTACTTC.

V is TRBV10-3 and J is TRBJ1-3, with D possibly TRBD1 on 5 matching bases. This CDR3 has 13 amino acids. Germline values: CDR1 ENHRY, CDR2 SYGVKD. Trimming cost V 10 bases and J 3 bases, with 13 bases left between them. As DNA, the CDR3 is TGTGCCACTGCGGAAGGGGTTGGAAACACCATATATTTT. This translates into CATAEGVGNTIYF.

V is TRBV29-1 and J is TRBJ2-1, with 13 bases identical to TRBD2. Trimming cost V 8 bases and J 8 bases; bases outside gene matches: 12. The CDR3 length is 15 residues. Germline assignment: CDR1 SQVTM and CDR2 ANQGSEA. The CDR3 loop reads CSHERTSGSFYEQFF. DNA for the CDR3: TGCAGCCATGAGCGGACTAGCGGGAGTTTTTATGAGCAGTTCTTC.

This chain links TRBV11-3 with TRBJ2-1; unclear D gene. CDR1 SGHNT and CDR2 YENEEA come from the germline V gene. This CDR3 has 13 residues. The ends were cut back, 4 bases at V and 0 bases at J, with 4 bases in the middle. As DNA, the CDR3 is TGTGCCAGCAGCTACAACTCCTACAATGAGCAGTTCTTC. As protein: CASSYNSYNEQFF.

The V gene is TRBV29-1, the J gene TRBJ2-7; the match to TRBD1 covers 9 bases. Trimming cost V 3 bases and J 3 bases; bases outside gene matches: 9. There are 15 residues in the CDR3. The germline V gene encodes CDR1 SQVTM and CDR2 ANQGSEA. CDR3 loop: CSVDSSGTGRYEQYF. In DNA form, the CDR3 reads TGCAGCGTTGATAGTTCCGGGACAGGGCGCTACGAGCAGTACTTC.

This sequence joins TRBV4-2 and TRBJ2-7; 11 positions match TRBD2. CDR1 LGHNA and CDR2 YNFKEQ come from the germline V gene. With V trimmed by 1 base and J by 5 bases, 4 bases remained unmatched. The CDR3 runs to 15 residues. CDR3 loop: CASSQGGTSGNEQYF. In DNA, the CDR3 is TGTGCCAGCAGCCAAGGTGGGACTAGCGGAAACGAGCAGTACTTC.

This clonotype appeared a few times. The chain recombines TRBV5-6 with TRBJ2-7; 8 bases align to TRBD1. The V gene end was trimmed by 4 bases and the J gene end by 2 bases; junction bases not matched to a gene: 5. Germline CDR1 and CDR2: SGHDT and YYEEEE. The CDR3 contains 14 residues. The CDR3 nucleotides are TGTGCCAGCAGCCCCAGGGGGCTCCCCTACGAGCAGTACTTC. Protein product: CASSPRGLPYEQYF.

The chain recombines TRBV6-4 with TRBJ2-5, with a weak D call TRBD2 (6 bases). Per the germline V gene, CDR1 is MRHNA and CDR2 is SNTAGT. Deletions cut 2 bases from V and 6 bases from J, with 19 bases between. This CDR3 has 16 residues. The CDR3 is CASSDVREVPTKTQYF. CDR3 bases: TGTGCCAGCAGTGACGTTAGGGAGGTTCCTACGAAGACCCAGTACTTC.

This sequence joins TRBV5-1 and TRBJ1-1; D unclear. V dropped 0 bases and J dropped 9 bases, with 12 bases sitting between them. The CDR3 consists of 13 residues. Germline V lookup: CDR1 SGHRS, CDR2 YFSETQ. DNA for the CDR3: TGCGCCAGCAGCTTGGGAGGCGGGGATAAAGCTTTCTTT. Translating gives CASSLGGGDKAFF.

This clonotype was recorded a few times. This rearrangement joins TRBV13 to TRBJ1-1; D gene unclear. The CDR3 totals 13 residues. Deletions cut 4 bases from V and 1 base from J, with 7 bases between. Germline CDR1 PRHDT, CDR2 FYEKMQ (reference sequence). The CDR3 protein is CASSSDENTEAFF. The CDR3 DNA follows: TGTGCCAGCAGCTCCGACGAGAACACTGAAGCTTTCTTT.

The V and J genes are TRBV29-1 and TRBJ1-2; D is perhaps TRBD1 (5 bases). The V gene's germline CDR1 is SQVTM and CDR2 ANQGSEA. V lost 3 bases, J lost 2 bases, and 16 bases lay in between. This CDR3 region has 15 residues. The CDR3 spells CSVDWVQGSNYGYTF. The CDR3 bases are TGCAGCGTTGATTGGGTGCAGGGTTCAAACTATGGCTACACCTTC.

This clonotype has just a few counts. The gene calls are TRBV29-1 and TRBJ2-1; maybe TRBD2 (6 bases). The CDR3 spans 14 residues. With 2 bases removed from V and 4 bases from J, the gap between germline ends came to 12 bases. CDR1 SQVTM and CDR2 ANQGSEA come from the germline V gene. The chain's CDR3 is CSVEWGEPYNEQFF. For the CDR3, the DNA is TGCAGCGTTGAATGGGGGGAGCCTTACAATGAGCAGTTCTTC.

J is TRBJ1-1 and V is TRBV7-3; D gene unclear. CDR1 and CDR2 (germline): SGHTA, FQGTGA. The ends were cut back, 5 bases at V and 0 bases at J, with 10 bases in the middle. The length of the CDR3 is 14 residues. The CDR3 nucleotides read TGTGCCAGCAGCCCAGGTCCACTGAACACTGAAGCTTTCTTT. It yields the protein CASSPGPLNTEAFF.

With regard to this clonotype: Its ends do not fully match the called genes, so a read error is possible. CDR3 residues: CASSYSKLAVTYGQYF. The CDR3 nucleotides read TGTGCCAGCAGTTACTCTAAACTAGCGGTGACTTACGGGCAGTACTTC. This chain joins TRBV6-5 and TRBJ2-7; the match to TRBD2 covers 8 bases. CDR3 length: 16 amino acids. CDR1 is MNHEY and CDR2 is SVGAGI in the germline V gene.

This clonotype came up a few times. This chain uses TRBV20-1 with TRBJ2-1; unclear D gene. There are 16 residues in the CDR3. V gave up 3 bases and J gave up 3 bases, with 18 bases separating them. Germline V gives CDR1 DFQATT, CDR2 SNEGSKA (reference sequence). CDR3 in DNA: TGCAGTGCTAGGGCCCCCGGGCTAGTTTTCTACAATGAGCAGTTCTTC. Protein product: CSARAPGLVFYNEQFF.

The chain recombines TRBV7-9 with TRBJ2-7; 7 bases fit TRBD2. CDR1 is SEHNR and CDR2 is FQNEAQ in the germline V gene (reference sequence). The CDR3 covers 14 residues. The V gene end was trimmed by 7 bases and the J gene end by 6 bases; junction bases not matched to a gene: 12. The CDR3 DNA is TGTGCCAGCACCCCGTGGGAGGGGCCCAGCGAGCAGTACTTC. The encoded protein is CASTPWEGPSEQYF. Looking up the rest from reference TRBV7-9 and TRBJ2-7 gives the full variable domain: DTGVSQNPRHKITKRGQNVTFRCDPISEHNRLYWYRQTLGQGPEFLTYFQNEAQLEKSRLLSDRFSAERPKGSFSTLEIQRTEQGDSAMYLCASTPWEGPSEQYFGPGTRLTVT.

The genes are TRBV12-3 or TRBV12-4 and TRBJ2-7; a weak D match, TRBD2 (6 bases). This CDR3 has 13 residues. Trimming pared 6 bases from V and 2 bases from J, leaving 11 bases between. This CDR3 is CASSHGGAYEQYF. The CDR3 DNA reads TGTGCCAGCAGCCACGGGGGAGCCTACGAGCAGTACTTC.

The genes are TRBV6-2 or TRBV6-3 and TRBJ1-1, with TRBD1 matching over 7 bases. Germline V gives CDR1 MNHEY, CDR2 SVGEGT. J was trimmed by 1 base and V by 7 bases; bases with no gene match: 6. This CDR3 has 14 amino acids. This CDR3 reads CASKQGGRNTEAFF. The CDR3 DNA is TGTGCCAGCAAACAAGGGGGCCGGAACACTGAAGCTTTCTTT.

The gene calls are TRBV12-3 or TRBV12-4 and TRBJ2-7; D gene uncertain. The CDR3 has 15 residues. Trimming took off 3 bases at V and 1 base at J, with 13 bases between the two ends. The CDR3 coding sequence is TGTGCCAGCAGTTTGAGGACCCATGGGTCCTACGAGCAGTACTTC. Its translation: CASSLRTHGSYEQYF.

This clonotype was seen a few times. V is TRBV6-5 and J is TRBJ2-7, with 10 nucleotides matching TRBD1. This CDR3 region has 15 residues. The V and J ends lost 5 bases and 5 bases, in that order; junction bases with no gene match: 9. Germline V gene sequence: CDR1 MNHEY, CDR2 SVGAGI. CDR3 sequence (DNA): TGTGCCAGCAGTATTACGACAGGGGGCCACAACGAGCAGTACTTC. This codes for CASSITTGGHNEQYF.

This clonotype appeared a few times. The chain uses TRBV4-3 and TRBJ2-1, with 11 bases identical to TRBD2. CDR3 length equals 17 residues. CDR1 and CDR2 (germline): LGHNA, YSLEER. V trimming: 0 bases; J trimming: 7 bases; junction bases outside the gene matches: 8. The CDR3 DNA reads as TGCGCCAGCAGCCAAGATCGGGTACTAGCGGGAGTTAATGAGCAGTTCTTC. This gives the protein CASSQDRVLAGVNEQFF.

This clonotype was picked up a small number of times. The V and J genes are TRBV29-1 and TRBJ1-4; possible D gene TRBD1, 6 bases. The CDR3 is made up of 14 amino acids. Trimming removed 0 bases at V and 10 bases at J, with 15 bases between. CDR1 is SQVTM, CDR2 ANQGSEA, per germline. CDR3 DNA sequence: TGCAGCGTTGAAGACAACCGCGGGGGCGGAAAACTGTTTTTT. Its translation: CSVEDNRGGGKLFF.

The table lists this clonotype with many counts. The chain is built from TRBV18 and TRBJ2-7, with TRBD1 identical over 7 bases. With 0 bases clipped from V and 3 bases from J, the junction kept 2 bases outside the gene matches. The CDR3 is 14 amino acids. The germline V gene has CDR1 KGHSH and CDR2 LQKENI. CDR3 nucleotides: TGTGCCAGCTCACCACCTACAGGGGTCTACGAGCAGTACTTC. This sequence encodes CASSPPTGVYEQYF.

A few counts support this clonotype. The rearrangement links TRBV6-5 to TRBJ1-4; D not certain. This CDR3 contains 15 residues. Trimming took off 4 bases at V and 4 bases at J, with 13 bases between the two ends. CDR1 is MNHEY, CDR2 SVGAGI, per germline. The CDR3, as DNA: TGTGCCAGCAGTTCCTACGGGCGCGGTAATGAAAAACTGTTTTTT. It codes for CASSSYGRGNEKLFF.

CDR3 amino acids: CSARERVLWAEQFF. The CDR3 DNA follows: TGCAGTGCTAGAGAGAGGGTGCTCTGGGCTGAGCAGTTCTTC. The chain couples TRBV20-1 to TRBJ2-1; TRBD2 might be the D (5 bases). V gave up 0 bases and J gave up 9 bases, with 15 bases separating them. The CDR3 totals 14 residues. Germline CDR1 and CDR2: DFQATT and SNEGSKA (reference sequence).